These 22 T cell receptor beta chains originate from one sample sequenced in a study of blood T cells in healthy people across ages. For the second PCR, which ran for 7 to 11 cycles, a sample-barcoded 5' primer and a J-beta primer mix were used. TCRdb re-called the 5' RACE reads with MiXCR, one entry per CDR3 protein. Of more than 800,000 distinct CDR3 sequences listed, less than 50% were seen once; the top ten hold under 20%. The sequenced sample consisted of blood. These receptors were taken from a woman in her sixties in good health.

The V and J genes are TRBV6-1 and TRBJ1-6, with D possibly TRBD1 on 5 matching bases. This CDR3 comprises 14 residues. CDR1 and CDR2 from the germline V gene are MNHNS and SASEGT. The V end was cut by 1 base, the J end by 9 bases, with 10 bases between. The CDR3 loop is CASSEGQGGSPLHF. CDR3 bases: TGTGCCAGCAGTGAAGGGCAGGGCGGTTCACCCCTCCACTTT.

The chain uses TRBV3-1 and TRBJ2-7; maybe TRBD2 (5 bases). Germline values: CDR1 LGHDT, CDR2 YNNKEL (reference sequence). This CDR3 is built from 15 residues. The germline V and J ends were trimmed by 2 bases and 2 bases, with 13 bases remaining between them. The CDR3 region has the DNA TGTGCCAGCAGCCAACGGGAAGGGCCGACCTACGAGCAGTACTTC. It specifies CASSQREGPTYEQYF.

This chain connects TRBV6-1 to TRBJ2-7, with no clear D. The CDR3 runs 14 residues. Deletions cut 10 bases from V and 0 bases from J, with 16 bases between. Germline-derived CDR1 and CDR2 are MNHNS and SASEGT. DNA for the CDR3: TGTGCCACAGGACGCAGAGATTCCTCCTACGAGCAGTACTTC. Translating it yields CATGRRDSSYEQYF.

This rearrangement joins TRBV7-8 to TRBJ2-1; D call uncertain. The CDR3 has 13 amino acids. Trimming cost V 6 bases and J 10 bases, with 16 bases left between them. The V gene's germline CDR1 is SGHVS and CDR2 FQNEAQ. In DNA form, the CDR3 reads TGTGCCAGCAGTTCCGGACCGTCCTACGAGCAGTTCTTC. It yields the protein CASSSGPSYEQFF.

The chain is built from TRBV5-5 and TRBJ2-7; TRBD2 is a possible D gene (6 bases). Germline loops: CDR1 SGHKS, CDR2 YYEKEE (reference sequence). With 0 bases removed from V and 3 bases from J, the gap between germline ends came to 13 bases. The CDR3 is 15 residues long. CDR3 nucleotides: TGTGCCAGCAGCTTGGAAGGAACTAGCTTCTACGAGCAGTACTTC. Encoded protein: CASSLEGTSFYEQYF. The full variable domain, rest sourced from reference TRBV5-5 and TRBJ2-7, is DAGVTQSPTHLIKTRGQQVTLRCSPISGHKSVSWYQQVLGQGPQFIFQYYEKEERGRGNFPDRFSARQFPNYSSELNVNALLLGDSALYLCASSLEGTSFYEQYFGPGTRLTVT.

CDR3 loop: CASSSPLGLAVQETQYF. The CDR3 DNA sequence: TGTGCCAGCAGCTCACCCCTGGGACTAGCGGTACAAGAGACCCAGTACTTC. The chain combines TRBV7-9 with TRBJ2-5, with TRBD2 matching 11 bases. This CDR3 is 17 amino acids long. V dropped 4 bases and J dropped 2; count of bases not matched to a gene: 9. Germline CDR1 SEHNR, CDR2 FQNEAQ (reference sequence).

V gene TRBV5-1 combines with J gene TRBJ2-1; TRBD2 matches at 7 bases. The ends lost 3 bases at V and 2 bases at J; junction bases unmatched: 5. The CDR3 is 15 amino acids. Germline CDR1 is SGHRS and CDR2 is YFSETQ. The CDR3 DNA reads TGCGCCAGCAGCTCCGGACTAGTGACCTACAATGAGCAGTTCTTC. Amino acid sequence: CASSSGLVTYNEQFF.

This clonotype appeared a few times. CDR3 amino acids: CASRVAGAYEQYF. DNA for the CDR3: TGTGCCAGCAGGGTGGCGGGGGCCTACGAGCAGTACTTC. The chain combines TRBV14 with TRBJ2-7, with 7 bases that match TRBD2. This CDR3 is 13 amino acids long. V was pared by 6 bases and J by 2 bases, with 4 bases of the junction left unmatched. Germline CDR1 and CDR2: SGHDN and FVKESK.

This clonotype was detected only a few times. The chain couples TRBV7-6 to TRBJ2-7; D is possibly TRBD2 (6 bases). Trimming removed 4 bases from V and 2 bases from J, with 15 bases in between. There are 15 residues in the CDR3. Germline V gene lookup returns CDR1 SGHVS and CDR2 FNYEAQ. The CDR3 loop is CASSSAGRTPYEQYF. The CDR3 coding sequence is TGTGCCAGCAGCTCCGCGGGACGGACCCCCTACGAGCAGTACTTC.

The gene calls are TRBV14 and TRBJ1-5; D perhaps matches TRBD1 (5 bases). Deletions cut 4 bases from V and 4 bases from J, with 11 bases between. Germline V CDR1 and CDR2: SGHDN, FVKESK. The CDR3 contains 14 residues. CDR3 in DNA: TGTGCCAGCAGCCGCAGGGCAGCGAATCAGCCCCAGCATTTT. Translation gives CASSRRAANQPQHF.

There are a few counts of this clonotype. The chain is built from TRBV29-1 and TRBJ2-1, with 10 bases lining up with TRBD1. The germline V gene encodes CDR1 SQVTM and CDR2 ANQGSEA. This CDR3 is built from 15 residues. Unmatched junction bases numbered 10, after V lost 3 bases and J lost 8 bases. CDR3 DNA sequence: TGCAGCGTTGAGATGACAGGGGGCTCGTCAGATGAGCAGTTCTTC. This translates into CSVEMTGGSSDEQFF.

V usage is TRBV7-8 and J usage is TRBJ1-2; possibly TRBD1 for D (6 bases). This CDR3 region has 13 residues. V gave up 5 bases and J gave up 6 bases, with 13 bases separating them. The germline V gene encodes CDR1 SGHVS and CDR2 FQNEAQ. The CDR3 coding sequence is TGTGCCAGCAGCAAACAGGGTGGGGATGGCTACACCTTC. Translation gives CASSKQGGDGYTF.

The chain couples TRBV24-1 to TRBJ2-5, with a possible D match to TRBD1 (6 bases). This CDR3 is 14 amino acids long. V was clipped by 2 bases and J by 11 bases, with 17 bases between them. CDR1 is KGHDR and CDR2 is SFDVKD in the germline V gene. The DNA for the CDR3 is TGTGCCACCAGTGATTCGGACAGACCGGACAAGCAGTACTTC. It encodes CATSDSDRPDKQYF.

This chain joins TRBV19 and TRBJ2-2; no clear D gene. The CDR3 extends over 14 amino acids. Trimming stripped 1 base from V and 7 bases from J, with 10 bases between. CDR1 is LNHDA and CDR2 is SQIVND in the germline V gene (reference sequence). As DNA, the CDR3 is TGTGCCAGTAGTATAGGGGGTAAAGGCGGGGAGCTGTTTTTT. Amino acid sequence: CASSIGGKGGELFF.

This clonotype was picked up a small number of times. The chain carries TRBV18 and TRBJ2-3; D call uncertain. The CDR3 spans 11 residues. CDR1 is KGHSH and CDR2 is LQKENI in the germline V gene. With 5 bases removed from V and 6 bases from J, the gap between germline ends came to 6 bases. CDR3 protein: CASSEQDTQYF. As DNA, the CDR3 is TGTGCCAGCTCAGAACAGGATACGCAGTATTTT.

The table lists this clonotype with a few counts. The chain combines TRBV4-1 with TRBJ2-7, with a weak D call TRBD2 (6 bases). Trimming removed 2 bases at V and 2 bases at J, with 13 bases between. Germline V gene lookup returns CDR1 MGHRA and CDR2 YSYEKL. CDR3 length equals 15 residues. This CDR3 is CASSQKNRTTYEQYF. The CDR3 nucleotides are TGCGCCAGCAGCCAAAAAAACAGGACTACCTACGAGCAGTACTTC.

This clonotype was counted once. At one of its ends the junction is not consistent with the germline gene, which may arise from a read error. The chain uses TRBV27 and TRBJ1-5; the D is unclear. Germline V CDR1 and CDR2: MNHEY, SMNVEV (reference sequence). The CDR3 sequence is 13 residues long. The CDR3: CASSLSSLQPQHF. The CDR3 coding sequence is TGCGCCAGCAGTTTATCATCGCTGCAGCCCCAGCATTTT.

The CDR3 nucleotides are TGTGCCAGCAGTTTGCGGAAAAATAATTCACCCCTCCACTTT. Amino acids: CASSLRKNNSPLHF. This rearrangement joins TRBV12-3 or TRBV12-4 to TRBJ1-6, with unresolved D. The CDR3 is 14 residues long. Deletions cut 3 bases from V and 5 bases from J, with 8 bases between.

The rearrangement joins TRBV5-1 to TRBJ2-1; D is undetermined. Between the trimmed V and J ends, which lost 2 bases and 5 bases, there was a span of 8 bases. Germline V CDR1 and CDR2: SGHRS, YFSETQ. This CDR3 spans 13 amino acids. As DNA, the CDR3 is TGCGCCAGCAGCTTTGTACCCCACAATGAGCAGTTCTTC. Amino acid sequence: CASSFVPHNEQFF. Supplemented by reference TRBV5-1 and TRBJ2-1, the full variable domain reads KAGVTQTPRYLIKTRGQQVTLSCSPISGHRSVSWYQQTPGQGLQFLFEYFSETQRNKGNFPGRFSGRQFSNSRSEMNVSTLELGDSALYLCASSFVPHNEQFFGPGTRLTVL.

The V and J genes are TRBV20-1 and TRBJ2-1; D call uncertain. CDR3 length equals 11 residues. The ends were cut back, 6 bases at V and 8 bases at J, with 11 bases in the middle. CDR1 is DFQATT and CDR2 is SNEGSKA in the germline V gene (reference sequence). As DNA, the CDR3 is TGCAGTGCCCCTAAGTGGGATGAGCAGTTCTTC. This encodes CSAPKWDEQFF.

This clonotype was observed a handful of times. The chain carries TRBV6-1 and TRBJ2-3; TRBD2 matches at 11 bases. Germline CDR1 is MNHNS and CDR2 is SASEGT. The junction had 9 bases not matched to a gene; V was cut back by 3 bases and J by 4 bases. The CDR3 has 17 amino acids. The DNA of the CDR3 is TGTGCCAGCAGTGAGGTAGCGGGAGGGCCGGGAGCAGATACGCAGTATTTT. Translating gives CASSEVAGGPGADTQYF.

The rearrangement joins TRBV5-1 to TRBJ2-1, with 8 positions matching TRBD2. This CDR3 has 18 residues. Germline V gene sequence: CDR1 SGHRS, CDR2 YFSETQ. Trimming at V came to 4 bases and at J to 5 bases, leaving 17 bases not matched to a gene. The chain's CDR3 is CASSGLREAPFNNNEQFF. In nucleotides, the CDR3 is TGCGCCAGCAGCGGATTGCGGGAGGCACCCTTTAACAACAATGAGCAGTTCTTC.